This TCR beta chain was sequenced during a study of OX40 agonist ivuxolimab in advanced cancers. As for this clone: Its antigen is currently unknown.

Study results and caveats: With doses of 0.1 to 3.0 mg/kg, CD4+ and CD8+ blood T cells had undergone clonal expansion by week 6.

Produced via immunoSEQ multiplex PCR; TCRdb's table is partial and in-frame only. The data show about 62,000 clones, about four fifths seen once. Looked up from germline, CDR1 is LNHDA and CDR2 is SQIVND (reference sequence). With V trimmed by 1 base and J by 4 bases, 6 bases remained unmatched. The CDR3 runs 16 residues. The V and J genes are TRBV19 and TRBJ2-5; 10 nucleotides agree with TRBD1. Sequences were derived from CD4+ or CD8+ T cells sorted from blood, sampled in a trial of the OX40 agonist ivuxolimab. The clonotype comes from an adult with an advanced solid tumor such as melanoma, head and neck, liver or kidney cancer. CDR3 bases: TGTGCCAGTAGTATAGGAGGGACAGGGGTACGAGAGACCCAGTACTTC. Encoded protein: CASSIGGTGVRETQYF.